This TCR beta chain appears in the sequencing data of a study of blood T cell repertoires in COVID-19. The wider study: Nucleic acid was either cDNA or gDNA, and it came from T cells, B-cell-depleted T cells, or PBMCs.

Germline assignment: CDR1 MNHEY and CDR2 SMNVEV (reference sequence). Between the trimmed V and J ends, which lost 7 bases and 7 bases, there was a span of 11 bases. The CDR3 covers 13 residues. The recovered donors of Cohort 3 showed two negative PCRs, clearance, or symptom resolution. Method: immunoSEQ multiplex PCR; TCRdb's copy keeps in-frame clones and lacks some. The data contain 270,000 or so clones, about nine tenths of them seen just once; the ten biggest clones take up under 3%. The receptor's source is a woman between 18 and 29 years old who had recovered from COVID-19. This chain connects TRBV27 to TRBJ1-6, with D maybe TRBD1 (5 bases). Sequencing was done on a sample of PBMCs or T cells enriched from blood (not recorded which). The CDR3 sequence: CASKEAGNSPLHF. In DNA, the CDR3 is TGTGCCAGCAAAGAGGCAGGGAATTCACCCCTCCACTTT.